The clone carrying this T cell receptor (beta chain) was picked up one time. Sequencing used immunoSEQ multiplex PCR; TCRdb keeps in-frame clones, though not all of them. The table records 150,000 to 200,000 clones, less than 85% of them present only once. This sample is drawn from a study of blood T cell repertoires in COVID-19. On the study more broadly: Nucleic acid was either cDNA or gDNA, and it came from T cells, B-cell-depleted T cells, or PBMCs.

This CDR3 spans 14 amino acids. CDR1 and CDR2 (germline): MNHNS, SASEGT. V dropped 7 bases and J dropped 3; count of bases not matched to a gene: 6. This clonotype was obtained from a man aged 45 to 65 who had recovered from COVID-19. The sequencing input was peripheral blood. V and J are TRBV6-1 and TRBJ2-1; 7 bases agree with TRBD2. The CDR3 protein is CASNLAGDYNEQFF. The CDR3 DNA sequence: TGTGCCAGCAATCTGGCGGGAGACTACAATGAGCAGTTCTTC.